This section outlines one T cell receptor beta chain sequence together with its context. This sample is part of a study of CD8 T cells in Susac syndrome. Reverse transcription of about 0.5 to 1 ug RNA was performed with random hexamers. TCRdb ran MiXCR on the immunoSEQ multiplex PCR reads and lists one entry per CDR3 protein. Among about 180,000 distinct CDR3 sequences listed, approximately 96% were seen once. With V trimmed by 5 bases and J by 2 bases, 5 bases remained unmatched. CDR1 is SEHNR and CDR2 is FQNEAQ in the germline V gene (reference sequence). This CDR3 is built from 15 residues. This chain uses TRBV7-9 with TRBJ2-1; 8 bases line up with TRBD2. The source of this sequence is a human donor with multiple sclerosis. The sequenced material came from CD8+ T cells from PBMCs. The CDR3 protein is CASSASGSPYNEQFF. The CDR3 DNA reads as TGTGCCAGCAGCGCGAGCGGGAGCCCCTACAATGAGCAGTTCTTC.